Each of the 21 T cell receptor beta chains below was sequenced from the same sample in a study of blood T cell repertoires in COVID-19. Measured with immunoSEQ multiplex PCR; TCRdb has only the in-frame clones, and not every one. The sample lists fewer than 45,000 clones; approximately 85% were seen once. The sequenced sample consisted of peripheral blood. These receptors were obtained from a man in his forties with active or convalescent COVID-19.

The chain links TRBV4-3 to TRBJ2-1; a weak D match, TRBD1 (6 bases). V lost 5 bases and J lost 1, with 12 bases in between. The CDR3 has 15 amino acids. The germline V gene has CDR1 LGHNA and CDR2 YSLEER. The CDR3 spells CASSTNQGSYNEQFF. The CDR3, as DNA: TGCGCCAGCAGCACTAATCAGGGGTCCTACAATGAGCAGTTCTTC.

This sequence joins TRBV28 and TRBJ2-3; 10 nucleotides match TRBD2. The CDR3 is 16 residues long. Unmatched junction bases numbered 10, after V lost 5 bases and J lost 5 bases. CDR1 and CDR2 from the germline V gene are MDHEN and SYDVKM. CDR3 bases: TGTGCCAGCAGTCCCCATCCTAGCGGGAGAGTAGATACGCAGTATTTT. This codes for CASSPHPSGRVDTQYF.

This chain joins TRBV5-1 and TRBJ2-4; D possibly corresponds to TRBD1 (6 bases). This CDR3 is built from 16 residues. Germline lookup yields CDR1 SGHRS and CDR2 YFSETQ. V lost 8 bases to trimming and J lost 0 bases, with 18 bases between them. CDR3 in amino acids: CASIPVDSLAKNIQYF. The CDR3 DNA sequence: TGCGCCAGTATTCCAGTGGACAGTCTAGCCAAAAACATTCAGTACTTC. Combining the CDR3 with reference TRBV5-1 and TRBJ2-4 gives the whole variable domain KAGVTQTPRYLIKTRGQQVTLSCSPISGHRSVSWYQQTPGQGLQFLFEYFSETQRNKGNFPGRFSGRQFSNSRSEMNVSTLELGDSALYLCASIPVDSLAKNIQYFGAGTRLSVL.

V gene TRBV25-1 combines with J gene TRBJ2-7; 12 bases map to TRBD2. CDR3 length: 16 residues. The germline V gene encodes CDR1 MGHDK and CDR2 SYGVNS. Trimming removed 1 base from V and 8 bases from J; junction bases left unmatched: 9. The CDR3 spells CASSESEASGRAKQYF. The CDR3 DNA reads TGTGCCAGCAGTGAATCTGAGGCTAGCGGGAGGGCAAAGCAGTACTTC.

The gene calls are TRBV6-5 and TRBJ2-1; TRBD1 is a possible D gene (5 bases). CDR1 and CDR2 from the germline V gene are MNHEY and SVGAGI. This CDR3 is built from 15 residues. V dropped 4 bases and J dropped 3 bases, with 13 bases sitting between them. DNA of the CDR3: TGTGCCAGCAGTTTGGGGCCCGGACACTACAATGAGCAGTTCTTC. It yields the protein CASSLGPGHYNEQFF.

This rearrangement joins TRBV11-2 to TRBJ2-5; 9 bases map to TRBD2. Germline V gene data show CDR1 as SGHAT and CDR2 as FQNNGV. J was trimmed by 5 bases and V by 0 bases; bases with no gene match: 10. CDR3 length equals 17 residues. The CDR3 is CASSLDLDSGSFETQYF. Here the CDR3 DNA reads TGTGCCAGCAGCTTAGATCTAGATAGCGGGAGCTTTGAGACCCAGTACTTC. Complete variable domain (other parts from reference TRBV11-2 and TRBJ2-5): EAGVAQSPRYKIIEKRQSVAFWCNPISGHATLYWYQQILGQGPKLLIQFQNNGVVDDSQLPKDRFSAERLKGVDSTLKIQPAKLEDSAVYLCASSLDLDSGSFETQYFGPGTRLLVL.

This clone was counted once. V is TRBV11-1 and J is TRBJ2-3, with a possible D match to TRBD2 (7 bases). Germline CDR1 is SGHAT and CDR2 is FQDESV (reference sequence). The CDR3 loop spans 16 amino acids. V shed 4 bases and J shed 1 base, with 15 bases lying between them. CDR3 sequence (DNA): TGTGCCAGCAGCTCTACTTGGGGGGGCCGCACAGATACGCAGTATTTT. Amino acids: CASSSTWGGRTDTQYF.

The chain links TRBV19 to TRBJ2-5, with a possible D match to TRBD1 (7 bases). Germline V lookup: CDR1 LNHDA, CDR2 SQIVND (reference sequence). The CDR3 is 16 residues long. V was cut by 6 bases and J by 2 bases, with 19 bases left in between. The CDR3 region has the DNA TGTGCCAGTAGCGTAAACCCAGGGGGGAGGCAAGAGACCCAGTACTTC. Amino acids: CASSVNPGGRQETQYF.

This clone was seen a few times. V is TRBV28 and J is TRBJ1-3; D is unresolved. The germline CDR1 and CDR2 sequences are MDHEN and SYDVKM. Trimming removed 3 bases at V and 13 bases at J, with 22 bases between. This CDR3 comprises 15 residues. CDR3 DNA: TGTGCCAGCAGTTTTGGAGGCCCAAACAACCCAATTATATATTTT. It translates to CASSFGGPNNPIIYF.

The chain is built from TRBV19 and TRBJ2-3; TRBD1 matches at 7 bases. J was trimmed by 1 base and V by 5 bases; bases with no gene match: 12. Germline values: CDR1 LNHDA, CDR2 SQIVND (reference sequence). This CDR3 region has 17 residues. CDR3 sequence: CASSSTGTAIRTDTQYF. The DNA of the CDR3 is TGTGCCAGTAGTTCAACCGGGACAGCTATTCGCACAGATACGCAGTATTTT.

V and J are TRBV27 and TRBJ1-2; 7 nucleotides match TRBD1. V gave up 5 bases and J gave up 0 bases; unmatched junction bases: 6. The CDR3 loop spans 15 amino acids. The germline V gene has CDR1 MNHEY and CDR2 SMNVEV (reference sequence). CDR3 region: CASSLLGTANYGYTF. The CDR3 DNA reads as TGTGCCAGCAGTCTTCTCGGGACAGCTAACTATGGCTACACCTTC.

This clone was counted only a few times. The V and J genes are TRBV5-1 and TRBJ1-1; 7 bases fit TRBD1. CDR3 size: 14 residues. In germline, CDR1 is SGHRS, CDR2 YFSETQ. The V segment lost 5 bases and the J segment 5 bases; nucleotides outside the gene matches: 9. The CDR3 spells CASSETGSGTEAFF. The CDR3 nucleotides are TGCGCCAGCAGTGAGACAGGGTCGGGGACTGAAGCTTTCTTT.

The table lists this clone with a count of one. This rearrangement joins TRBV29-1 to TRBJ2-3; TRBD2 matches at 7 bases. CDR1 SQVTM and CDR2 ANQGSEA come from the germline V gene. V dropped 4 bases and J dropped 6; count of bases not matched to a gene: 1. The CDR3 totals 11 residues. CDR3 sequence reads: CSVGEGDTQYF. The CDR3 coding sequence is TGCAGCGTTGGGGAGGGGGATACGCAGTATTTT.

In DNA form, the CDR3 reads TGTGCCAGCAGCTTAATTCCGGGAGTTGGTAATGAGCAGTTCTTC. It encodes CASSLIPGVGNEQFF. The chain uses TRBV7-3 and TRBJ2-1; D is possibly TRBD2 (6 bases). CDR1 is SGHTA and CDR2 is FQGTGA in the germline V gene. V lost 1 base and J 7 bases, leaving 14 bases between the germline ends. CDR3 size: 15 residues.

This rearrangement joins TRBV30 to TRBJ2-1; 8 bases agree with TRBD2. Germline assignment: CDR1 GTSNPN and CDR2 SVGIG (reference sequence). The CDR3 is made up of 15 amino acids. With V trimmed by 0 bases and J by 4 bases, 5 bases remained unmatched. The CDR3 DNA reads as TGTGCCTGGAGTGTTCCCCCTAGCGGGTACAATGAGCAGTTCTTC. This gives the protein CAWSVPPSGYNEQFF.

V gene TRBV2 combines with J gene TRBJ2-7; D is undetermined. Germline V gene data show CDR1 as SNHLY and CDR2 as FYNNEI. CDR3 length: 14 amino acids. V lost 3 bases, J lost 2 bases, and 11 bases lay in between. CDR3 DNA: TGTGCCAGCAGTGACTACTTTCCGCCCTACGAGCAGTACTTC. This gives the protein CASSDYFPPYEQYF.

This clone showed up just a few times. The chain joins TRBV5-6 to TRBJ1-2; D uncertain. Germline assignment: CDR1 SGHDT and CDR2 YYEEEE. The CDR3 covers 16 residues. Between the trimmed V and J ends, which lost 0 bases and 3 bases, there was a span of 15 bases. The CDR3 is CASSLVGGLGDYGYTF. The CDR3 DNA reads as TGTGCCAGCAGCTTGGTAGGAGGGTTGGGCGACTATGGCTACACCTTC. Filled out from reference TRBV5-6 and TRBJ1-2, the complete variable domain reads DAGVTQSPTHLIKTRGQQVTLRCSPKSGHDTVSWYQQALGQGPQFIFQYYEEEERQRGNFPDRFSGHQFPNYSSELNVNALLLGDSALYLCASSLVGGLGDYGYTFGSGTRLTVV.

The sample holds one count of this clone. V usage is TRBV7-2 and J usage is TRBJ1-1, with 7 bases matching TRBD1. This CDR3 contains 15 residues. J was trimmed by 0 bases and V by 5 bases; bases with no gene match: 6. Germline V gene lookup returns CDR1 SGHTA and CDR2 FQGNSA. The CDR3 here is CASSRPTGMNTEAFF. Here the CDR3 DNA reads TGTGCCAGCAGCCGCCCGACAGGGATGAACACTGAAGCTTTCTTT.

The rearrangement links TRBV30 to TRBJ1-2, with D maybe TRBD1 (6 bases). Germline-derived CDR1 and CDR2 are GTSNPN and SVGIG (reference sequence). CDR3 length equals 14 residues. With 2 bases removed from V and 3 bases from J, the gap between germline ends came to 13 bases. CDR3 residues: CAWSNGGTDYGYTF. CDR3 in DNA: TGTGCCTGGAGTAATGGGGGCACGGACTATGGCTACACCTTC.

This chain joins TRBV6-5 and TRBJ1-4; D gene unclear. The germline V gene encodes CDR1 MNHEY and CDR2 SVGAGI. The V gene lost 6 bases and the J gene lost 5 bases, with 13 bases spanning the gap. This CDR3 region has 14 residues. The CDR3 region is CASSSWSGNEKLFF. CDR3 nucleotide sequence: TGTGCCAGCAGCTCCTGGTCGGGGAATGAAAAACTGTTTTTT.

This clone was recorded once. The rearrangement links TRBV25-1 to TRBJ2-2; TRBD1 agrees at 7 bases. The V segment lost 6 bases and the J segment 6 bases; nucleotides outside the gene matches: 13. The CDR3 runs 16 residues. Per the germline V gene, CDR1 is MGHDK and CDR2 is SYGVNS. The CDR3 loop reads CASRPDRLGVPGELFF. Here the CDR3 DNA reads TGTGCCAGCAGGCCGGACAGGCTGGGGGTCCCCGGGGAGCTGTTTTTT. Using reference TRBV25-1 and TRBJ2-2 for the parts outside the CDR3, the full variable domain is EADIYQTPRYLVIGTGKKITLECSQTMGHDKMYWYQQDPGMELHLIHYSYGVNSTEKGDLSSESTVSRIRTEHFPLTLESARPSHTSQYLCASRPDRLGVPGELFFGEGSRLTVL.